These T cell receptor beta chains were read from a single sample in a study of Tregs in tolerant kidney transplant recipients. Using immunoSEQ multiplex PCR, the repertoire was profiled, and TCRdb retains in-frame clones only, with some absent. The sample includes tens of thousands of clones, 75% to 95% seen only once; the top ten take about 0.76%. Source material: Tregs from blood. These receptors all come from a human donor in good health. Both conserved end residues are part of each CDR3. A D gene is named only where the DNA matches it firmly. Clone size is stated in some rows and not others, as once, few, many or a class when expanded.

TRBJ2-7	.	TRBV5-1	TRBD2	16	TGCGCCAGCAGCTCAAGACTAGCGGGGACCCTCTACGAGCAGTACTTC	CASSSRLAGTLYEQYF
TRBJ2-5	.	TRBV12-5	.	18	TGTGCTAGTGGTTTGGTACCCTTTGCCTGCAGGTCGGTCAGGACCCAGTACTTC	CASGLVPFACRSVRTQYF
TRBJ2-7	.	TRBV7-2	.	14	TGTGCCAGCAGCTTAGCGGGTGTCTCCTACGAGCAGTACTTC	CASSLAGVSYEQYF
TRBJ1-2	.	TRBV6-5	TRBD1	13	TGTGCCAGCACTGGGGAGACAGGGTATGGCTACACCTTC	CASTGETGYGYTF
TRBJ2-6	.	TRBV4-2	TRBD1	20	TGTGCCAGCAGCCACCGGACAGGGGCCGGTGACGGCTCTGGGGCCAACGTCCTGACTTTC	CASSHRTGAGDGSGANVLTF
TRBJ2-2	.	TRBV19	TRBD1	15	TGTGCCAGTGTACCGGGACAGGGGGACACCGGGGAGCTGTTTTTT	CASVPGQGDTGELFF
TRBJ2-2	.	TRBV10-2	.	16	.	CASSESLAGSPGSCFF
TRBJ2-3	.	TRBV7-6	TRBD2	18	TGTGCCAGCAGCTTAGCGGTGTCTAGCGGGGGGCTGCGAGATACGCAGTATTTT	CASSLAVSSGGLRDTQYF
TRBJ2-3	.	TRBV25-1	TRBD2	18	TGTGCCAGCAGTGAATATCAACTAGCGGGAGAGGCCGCAGATACGCAGTATTTT	CASSEYQLAGEAADTQYF
TRBJ1-4	.	TRBV5-1	.	15	TGCGCCAGCAGCTTCTTTTCGGCGGGTAATGAAAAACTGTTTTTT	CASSFFSAGNEKLFF
TRBJ2-7	.	TRBV12-5	.	14	TGTGCTAGTGGTTTGGCGGCCGGGTCCTACGAGCAGTACTTC	CASGLAAGSYEQYF
TRBJ2-1	.	TRBV11-2	TRBD2	16	TGTGCCAGCAGCTTAGTTCTAGCGGGTGGTTACAATGAGCAGTTCTTC	CASSLVLAGGYNEQFF
TRBJ2-1	once	TRBV5-1	TRBD2	18	TGCGCCAGCAGCCTCCGAACTAGCGGGAAGATTGGGTACAATGAGCAGTTCTTC	CASSLRTSGKIGYNEQFF
TRBJ1-4	.	TRBV19	.	12	TGTGCCAGTAGCGACCTTCCTGAAAAACTGTTTTTT	CASSDLPEKLFF
TRBJ1-2	.	TRBV7-8	.	12	TGTGCCAGCAGCTGGGGGAACTATGGCTACACCTTC	CASSWGNYGYTF
TRBJ2-3	.	TRBV28	.	15	TGTGCCAGCAGTCCCGGGGACACATTTTCAGATACGCAGTATTTT	CASSPGDTFSDTQYF
TRBJ2-1	.	TRBV10-3	TRBD1	15	TGTGCCATCAGCCGACAGGGTACCCTACAATATGAGCAGTTCTTC	CAISRQGTLQYEQFF
TRBJ2-1	.	TRBV11-2	TRBD2	15	TGTGCCAGCAGGCAGGGGCGGGGGGTCTACAATGAGCAGTTCTTC	CASRQGRGVYNEQFF
TRBJ2-7	.	TRBV18	.	14	TGTGCCAGCTCACCACCCGTTAGCCTGTACGAGCAGTACTTC	CASSPPVSLYEQYF
TRBJ1-2	.	TRBV19	.	13	TGTGCCAGTACGAGGGCAGGGGTCTATGGCTACACCTTC	CASTRAGVYGYTF
TRBJ2-7	.	TRBV6-4	TRBD1	17	TGTGCCAGCAGGCCGGCAGGATCCGGGACAGAGCCGGATGAGCAGTACTTC	CASRPAGSGTEPDEQYF
TRBJ2-1	.	TRBV29-1	.	14	TGCAGCATGACGGGGGACAGCTCCTACAATGAGCAGTTCTTC	CSMTGDSSYNEQFF
TRBJ2-6	once	TRBV9	.	16	TGTGCCAGCAGCGTAGGTGTGGGCTCTGGGGCCAACGTCCTGACTTTC	CASSVGVGSGANVLTF
TRBJ2-3	.	TRBV7-3	.	13	TGTGCCAGCAGCTTTACTAGCCTAGATACGCAGTATTTT	CASSFTSLDTQYF
TRBJ1-6	once	TRBV25-1	.	14	TGTGCCAGCAGTGAAATCGGACGTCCTTCACCCCTCCACTTT	CASSEIGRPSPLHF
TRBJ2-5	.	TRBV2	.	16	TGTGCCAGCAGCAACCGGGGATCGGGGTCCCAAGAGACCCAGTACTTC	CASSNRGSGSQETQYF
TRBJ2-2	.	TRBV18	.	13	TGTGCCAGCTCACCAAGTTCCACCGGGGAGCTGTTTTTT	CASSPSSTGELFF